This T cell receptor (beta chain) originates from a study of cytomegalovirus exposure and HLA in healthy donors. Study-wide points: Analysis was performed later, and it showed HLA-associated TCR beta chains to be more clonally expanded than equally common others. TCR beta V- and J-gene trimming was later associated with a missense DCLRE1C variant. Later findings reportedly placed an Asian-associated ancestry cluster below the approximately 630-donor mean for N-insertions. Overall, approximately 150 TCR beta chains were annotated as cytomegalovirus-associated.

The PCR had 60 Vbeta and 13 Jbeta primers. This table comes from immunoSEQ multiplex PCR, and its TCRdb copy is limited to in-frame clones, with some not included. The repertoire holds around 200,000 clones, with around four fifths as singletons. The count of this clone is one. Its matching antigen is unknown. What was sequenced was PBMCs. This receptor was obtained from a woman in her forties or fifties in good health and CMV-seropositive.

The chain's CDR3 is CASSVEGSGRGTQYF. The CDR3 nucleotides are TGTGCCAGCAGCGTAGAGGGTAGCGGGCGGGGGACCCAGTACTTC. This chain connects TRBV9 to TRBJ2-5, with 7 bases matching TRBD2. The CDR3 is 15 residues long. CDR1 and CDR2 from the germline V gene are SGDLS and YYNGEE. V trimming: 0 bases; J trimming: 7 bases; junction bases outside the gene matches: 9.